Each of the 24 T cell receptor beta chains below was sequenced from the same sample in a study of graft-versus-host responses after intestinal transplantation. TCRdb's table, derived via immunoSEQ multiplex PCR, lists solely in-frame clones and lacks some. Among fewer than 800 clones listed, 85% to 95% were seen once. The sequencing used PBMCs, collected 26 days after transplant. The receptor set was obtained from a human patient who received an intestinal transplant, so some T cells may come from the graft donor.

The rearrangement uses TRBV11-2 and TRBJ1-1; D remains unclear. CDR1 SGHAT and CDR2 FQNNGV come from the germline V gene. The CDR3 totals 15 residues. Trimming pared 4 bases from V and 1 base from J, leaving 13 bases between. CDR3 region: CASSSHSTGNTEAFF. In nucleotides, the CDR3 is TGTGCCAGCAGCTCGCACTCGACGGGGAACACTGAAGCTTTCTTT.

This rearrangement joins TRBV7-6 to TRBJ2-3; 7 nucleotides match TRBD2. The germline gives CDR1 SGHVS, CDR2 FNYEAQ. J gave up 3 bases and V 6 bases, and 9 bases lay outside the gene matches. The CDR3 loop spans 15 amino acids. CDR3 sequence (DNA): TGTGCCAGCAGGCAAACTAGCGTGCCAACAGATACGCAGTATTTT. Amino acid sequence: CASRQTSVPTDTQYF.

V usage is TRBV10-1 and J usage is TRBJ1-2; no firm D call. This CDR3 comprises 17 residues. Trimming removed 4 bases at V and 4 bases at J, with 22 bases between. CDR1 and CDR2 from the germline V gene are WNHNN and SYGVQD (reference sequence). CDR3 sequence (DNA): TGCGCCAGCAGTGGCCCGCCAAGATCGCGAAAGATCTATGGCTACACCTTC. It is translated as CASSGPPRSRKIYGYTF.

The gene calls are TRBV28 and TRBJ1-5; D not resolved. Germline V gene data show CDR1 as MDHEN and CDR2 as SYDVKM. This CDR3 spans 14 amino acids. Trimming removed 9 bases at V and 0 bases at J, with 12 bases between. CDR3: CASGGTHSNQPQHF. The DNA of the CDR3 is TGTGCCAGTGGTGGAACACATAGCAATCAGCCCCAGCATTTT.

CDR3 nucleotides: TGTGCCAGCAGTGAAGCGCTTGGCGGGAGAGGGAACGAGCAGTACTTC. Its translation: CASSEALGGRGNEQYF. J is TRBJ2-7 and V is TRBV2; 7 bases are shared with TRBD2. Germline loops: CDR1 SNHLY, CDR2 FYNNEI. The CDR3 consists of 16 residues. Trimming cost V 0 bases and J 5 bases; bases outside gene matches: 10. Using reference TRBV2 and TRBJ2-7 for the parts outside the CDR3, the full variable domain is EPEVTQTPSHQVTQMGQEVILRCVPISNHLYFYWYRQILGQKVEFLVSFYNNEISEKSEIFDDQFSVERPDGSNFTLKIRSTKLEDSAMYFCASSEALGGRGNEQYFGPGTRLTVT.

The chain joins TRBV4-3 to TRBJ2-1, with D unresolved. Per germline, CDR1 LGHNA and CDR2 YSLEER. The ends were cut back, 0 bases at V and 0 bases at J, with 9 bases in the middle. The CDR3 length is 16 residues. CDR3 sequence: CASSQDITDSYNEQFF. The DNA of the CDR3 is TGCGCCAGCAGCCAAGATATAACGGACTCCTACAATGAGCAGTTCTTC.

CDR3 residues: CASSQEGLAGGSRNNEQFF. CDR3 sequence (DNA): TGCGCCAGCAGCCAAGAGGGACTAGCGGGAGGGTCGCGTAACAATGAGCAGTTCTTC. The rearrangement uses TRBV4-3 and TRBJ2-1; the match to TRBD2 covers 16 bases. Germline V CDR1 and CDR2: LGHNA, YSLEER. The CDR3 length is 19 residues. J was trimmed by 5 bases and V by 0 bases; bases with no gene match: 7.

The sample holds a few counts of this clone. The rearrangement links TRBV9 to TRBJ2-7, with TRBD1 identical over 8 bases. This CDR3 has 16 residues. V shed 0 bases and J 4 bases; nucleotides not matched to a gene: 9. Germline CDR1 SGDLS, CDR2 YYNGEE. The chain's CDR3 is CASSVAPQGALYEQYF. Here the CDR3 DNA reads TGTGCCAGCAGCGTAGCTCCCCAGGGGGCGCTGTACGAGCAGTACTTC.

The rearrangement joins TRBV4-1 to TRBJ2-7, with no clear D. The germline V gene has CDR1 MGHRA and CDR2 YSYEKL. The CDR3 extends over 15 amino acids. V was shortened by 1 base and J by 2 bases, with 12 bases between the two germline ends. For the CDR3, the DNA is TGCGCCAGCAGCCAAGTCCCTACAGAAGCCTACGAGCAGTACTTC. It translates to CASSQVPTEAYEQYF.

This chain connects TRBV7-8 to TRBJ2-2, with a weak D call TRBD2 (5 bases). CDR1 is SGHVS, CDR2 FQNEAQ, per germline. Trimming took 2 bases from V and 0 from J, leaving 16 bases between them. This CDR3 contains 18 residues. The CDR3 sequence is CASSLYRAPGTNTGELFF. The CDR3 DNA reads TGTGCCAGCAGCTTATACAGAGCCCCGGGGACGAACACCGGGGAGCTGTTTTTT.

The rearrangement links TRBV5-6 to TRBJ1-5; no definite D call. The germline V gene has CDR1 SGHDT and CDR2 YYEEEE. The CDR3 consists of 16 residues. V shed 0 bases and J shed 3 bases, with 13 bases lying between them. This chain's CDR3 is CASSLGGGWNNQPQHF. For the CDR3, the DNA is TGTGCCAGCAGCTTGGGGGGAGGGTGGAACAATCAGCCCCAGCATTTT.

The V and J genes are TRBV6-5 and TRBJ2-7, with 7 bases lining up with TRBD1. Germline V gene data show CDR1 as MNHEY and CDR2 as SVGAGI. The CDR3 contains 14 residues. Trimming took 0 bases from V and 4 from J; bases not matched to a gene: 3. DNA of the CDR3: TGTGCCAGCAGTTACTCGCAGGGGGAGTACGAGCAGTACTTC. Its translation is CASSYSQGEYEQYF.

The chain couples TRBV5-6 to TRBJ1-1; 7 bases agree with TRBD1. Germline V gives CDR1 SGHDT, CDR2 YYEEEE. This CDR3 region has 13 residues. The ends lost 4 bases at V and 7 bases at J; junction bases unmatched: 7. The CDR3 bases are TGTGCCAGCAGCATCCACTCAGGGGGTGAAGCTTTCTTT. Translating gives CASSIHSGGEAFF.

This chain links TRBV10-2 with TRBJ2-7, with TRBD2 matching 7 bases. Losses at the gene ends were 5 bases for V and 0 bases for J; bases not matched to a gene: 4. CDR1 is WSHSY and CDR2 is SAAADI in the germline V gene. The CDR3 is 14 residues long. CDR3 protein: CASSSGVISYEQYF. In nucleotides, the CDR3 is TGCGCCAGCAGTAGCGGGGTCATCTCCTACGAGCAGTACTTC.

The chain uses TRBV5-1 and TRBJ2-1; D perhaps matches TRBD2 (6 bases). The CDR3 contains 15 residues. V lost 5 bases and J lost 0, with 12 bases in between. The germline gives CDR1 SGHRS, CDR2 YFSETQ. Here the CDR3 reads CASSPGSGSYNEQFF. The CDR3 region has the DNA TGCGCCAGCAGTCCCGGGAGCGGCTCCTACAATGAGCAGTTCTTC.

The CDR3 region is CASSPPGGYEQFF. The CDR3 bases are TGTGCCAGCAGCCCCCCGGGAGGATATGAGCAGTTCTTC. V is TRBV5-4 and J is TRBJ2-1; 7 nucleotides line up with TRBD2. J lost 8 bases, V lost 4 bases, and 6 bases had no gene match. The CDR3 extends over 13 amino acids. The germline gives CDR1 SGHNT, CDR2 YYREEE (reference sequence). Drawing the rest from reference TRBV5-4 and TRBJ2-1, the complete variable domain is ETGVTQSPTHLIKTRGQQVTLRCSSQSGHNTVSWYQQALGQGPQFIFQYYREEENGRGNFPPRFSGLQFPNYSSELNVNALELDDSALYLCASSPPGGYEQFFGPGTRLTVL.

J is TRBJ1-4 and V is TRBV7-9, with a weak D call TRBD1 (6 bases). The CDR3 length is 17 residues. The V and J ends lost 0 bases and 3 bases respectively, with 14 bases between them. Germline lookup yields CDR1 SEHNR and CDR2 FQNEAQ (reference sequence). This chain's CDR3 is CASSLAGSGAPNEKLFF. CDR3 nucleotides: TGTGCCAGCAGCTTAGCGGGATCAGGGGCACCTAATGAAAAACTGTTTTTT.

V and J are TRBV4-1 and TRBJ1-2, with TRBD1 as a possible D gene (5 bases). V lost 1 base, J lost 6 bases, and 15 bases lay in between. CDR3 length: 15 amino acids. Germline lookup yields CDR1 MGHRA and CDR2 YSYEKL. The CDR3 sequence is CASSQVAWGNDGYTF. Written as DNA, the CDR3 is TGCGCCAGCAGCCAAGTTGCTTGGGGGAACGATGGCTACACCTTC.

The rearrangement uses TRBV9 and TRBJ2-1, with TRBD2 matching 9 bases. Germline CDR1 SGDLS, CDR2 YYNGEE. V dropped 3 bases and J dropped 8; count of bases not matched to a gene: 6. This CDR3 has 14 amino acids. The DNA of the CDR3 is TGTGCCAGCAGCGCGGATAGCGGGGGTGATGAGCAGTTCTTC. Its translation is CASSADSGGDEQFF.

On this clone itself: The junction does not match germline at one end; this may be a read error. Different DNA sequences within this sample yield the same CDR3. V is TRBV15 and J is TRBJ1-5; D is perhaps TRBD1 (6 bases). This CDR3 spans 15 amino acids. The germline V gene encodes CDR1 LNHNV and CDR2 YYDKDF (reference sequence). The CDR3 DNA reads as TGTGCCACCAGTAGAGATCGGGGGGGCCATCAGCCCCAGCATTTT. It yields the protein CATSRDRGGHQPQHF.

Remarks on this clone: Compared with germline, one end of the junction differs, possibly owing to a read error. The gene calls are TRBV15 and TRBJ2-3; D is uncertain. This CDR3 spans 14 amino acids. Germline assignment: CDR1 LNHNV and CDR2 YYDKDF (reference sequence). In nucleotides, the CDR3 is TGTGCCGCCAGGTGGTCGGGCGGAGTAGATACGCAGTATTTT. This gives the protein CAARWSGGVDTQYF.

The CDR3, as DNA: TGTGCCAGCAGCCCTGTTAGCGGGAAATACGAGCAGTACTTC. Translating it yields CASSPVSGKYEQYF. The chain joins TRBV7-9 to TRBJ2-7; 8 nucleotides match TRBD2. The CDR3 totals 14 residues. With 5 bases clipped from V and 4 bases from J, the junction kept 7 bases outside the gene matches. From germline, CDR1 is SEHNR and CDR2 FQNEAQ (reference sequence).

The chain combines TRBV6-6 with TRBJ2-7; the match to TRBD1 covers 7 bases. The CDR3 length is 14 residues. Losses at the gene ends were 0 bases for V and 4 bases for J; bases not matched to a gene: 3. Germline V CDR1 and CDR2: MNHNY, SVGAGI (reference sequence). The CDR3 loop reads CASSYSQGEYEQYF. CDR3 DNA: TGTGCCAGCAGTTACTCGCAGGGGGAGTACGAGCAGTACTTC.

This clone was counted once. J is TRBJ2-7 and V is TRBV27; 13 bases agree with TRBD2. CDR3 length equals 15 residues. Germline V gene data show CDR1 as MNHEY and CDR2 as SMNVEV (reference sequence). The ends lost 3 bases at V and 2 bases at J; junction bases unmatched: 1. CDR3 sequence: CASSFGLAGAYEQYF. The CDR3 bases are TGTGCCAGCAGTTTCGGACTAGCGGGAGCCTACGAGCAGTACTTC.